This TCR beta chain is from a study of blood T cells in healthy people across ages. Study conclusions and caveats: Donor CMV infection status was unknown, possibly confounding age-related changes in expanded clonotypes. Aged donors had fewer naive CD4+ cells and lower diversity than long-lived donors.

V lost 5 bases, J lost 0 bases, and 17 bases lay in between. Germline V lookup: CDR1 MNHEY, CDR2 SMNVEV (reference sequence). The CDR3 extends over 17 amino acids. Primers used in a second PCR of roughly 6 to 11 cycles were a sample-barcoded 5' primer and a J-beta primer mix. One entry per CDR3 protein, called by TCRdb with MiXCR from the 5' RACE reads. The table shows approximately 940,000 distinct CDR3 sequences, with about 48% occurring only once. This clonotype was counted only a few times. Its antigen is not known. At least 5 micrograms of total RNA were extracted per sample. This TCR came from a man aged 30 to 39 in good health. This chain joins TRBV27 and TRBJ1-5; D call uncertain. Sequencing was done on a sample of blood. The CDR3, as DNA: TGTGCCAGCAGTGCAACACAGCGTTTATATAGCAATCAGCCCCAGCATTTT. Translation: CASSATQRLYSNQPQHF.